These 19 T cell receptor beta chains were sequenced from one sample in a study of blood T cell repertoires in COVID-19. Sequenced by immunoSEQ multiplex PCR; TCRdb stores in-frame clones only, minus some. The table includes about 120,000 clones, around 80% detected once. Sequenced: peripheral blood. Source of these receptors: a man over 45 with acute or convalescent COVID-19.

The chain carries TRBV27 and TRBJ2-7, with D perhaps matching TRBD1 (6 bases). Germline loops: CDR1 MNHEY, CDR2 SMNVEV (reference sequence). This CDR3 has 13 residues. V was trimmed by 3 bases and J by 7 bases, leaving 13 bases between them. The CDR3 spells CASSFSTGLEQYF. CDR3 in DNA: TGTGCCAGCAGTTTTTCTACAGGGTTGGAGCAGTACTTC.

The V call is TRBV19, the J call TRBJ2-1; a possible D gene is TRBD2 (6 bases). The CDR3 is 13 amino acids. CDR1 is LNHDA and CDR2 is SQIVND in the germline V gene (reference sequence). V was pared by 1 base and J by 7 bases, with 8 bases between. The DNA of the CDR3 is TGTGCCAGTAGTATAGGTGGGAGGAATGAGCAGTTCTTC. Translated: CASSIGGRNEQFF.

This clone occurred a few times. The V call is TRBV5-5, the J call TRBJ1-5; the D is unclear. V lost 4 bases to trimming and J lost 3 bases, with 11 bases between them. Germline loops: CDR1 SGHKS, CDR2 YYEKEE (reference sequence). This CDR3 has 14 residues. This CDR3 reads CASSIRLANQPQHF. The CDR3 DNA reads as TGTGCCAGCAGCATCAGACTGGCCAATCAGCCCCAGCATTTT.

This chain links TRBV20-1 with TRBJ2-5, with TRBD1 matching 8 bases. CDR3 length: 15 amino acids. Per the germline V gene, CDR1 is DFQATT and CDR2 is SNEGSKA (reference sequence). V lost 3 bases to trimming and J lost 5 bases; unmatched junction nucleotides: 11. CDR3: CSASLYRTGPETQYF. CDR3 DNA sequence: TGCAGTGCTAGTCTGTACCGGACAGGGCCGGAGACCCAGTACTTC.

This clone showed up just once. The V call is TRBV7-6, the J call TRBJ2-4, with TRBD1 matching over 8 bases. This CDR3 comprises 14 residues. Per germline, CDR1 SGHVS and CDR2 FNYEAQ. V was clipped by 5 bases and J by 11 bases; unmatched bases: 11. CDR3 region: CASSTTPQGVVQYF. The DNA of the CDR3 is TGTGCCAGCAGCACGACCCCACAGGGGGTGGTTCAGTACTTC.

This sequence joins TRBV7-9 and TRBJ2-2; TRBD1 matches 12 bases. CDR1 is SEHNR and CDR2 is FQNEAQ in the germline V gene (reference sequence). The CDR3 runs to 15 residues. V shed 4 bases and J 6 bases; nucleotides not matched to a gene: 3. CDR3 loop: CASSSGQGAAGELFF. CDR3 in DNA: TGTGCCAGCAGCTCGGGACAGGGGGCGGCCGGGGAGCTGTTTTTT.

The chain recombines TRBV4-1 with TRBJ1-2, with 8 bases identical to TRBD1. Germline assignment: CDR1 MGHRA and CDR2 YSYEKL. With 1 base clipped from V and 7 bases from J, the junction kept 8 bases outside the gene matches. The CDR3 extends over 15 amino acids. This CDR3 is CASSQVGQGASGYTF. The CDR3 DNA is TGCGCCAGCAGCCAAGTAGGCCAGGGGGCCAGTGGCTACACCTTC.

The genes are TRBV15 and TRBJ2-3; perhaps TRBD2 as D (5 bases). The CDR3 spans 15 residues. Deletions cut 0 bases from V and 6 bases from J, with 13 bases between. CDR1 and CDR2 from the germline V gene are LNHNV and YYDKDF (reference sequence). The CDR3 sequence is CATSRDVGAVDTQYF. CDR3 in DNA: TGTGCCACCAGCAGAGATGTAGGAGCGGTGGATACGCAGTATTTT.

V is TRBV29-1 and J is TRBJ2-1; TRBD2 matches at 8 bases. With V trimmed by 7 bases and J by 0 bases, 11 bases remained unmatched. This CDR3 is built from 16 residues. The germline V gene encodes CDR1 SQVTM and CDR2 ANQGSEA. Here the CDR3 reads CSASGGGPSSYNEQFF. CDR3 DNA sequence: TGCAGCGCCTCGGGAGGGGGTCCAAGCTCCTACAATGAGCAGTTCTTC.

The chain recombines TRBV11-2 with TRBJ2-7; D is perhaps TRBD2 (6 bases). V was clipped by 4 bases and J by 5 bases, with 15 bases between them. The CDR3 extends over 14 amino acids. The germline gives CDR1 SGHAT, CDR2 FQNNGV. The CDR3, as DNA: TGTGCCAGCAGCTGGGGACTTGCAGGCAACGAGCAGTACTTC. This codes for CASSWGLAGNEQYF. The variable domain in full, with the rest retrieved from reference TRBV11-2 and TRBJ2-7, is EAGVAQSPRYKIIEKRQSVAFWCNPISGHATLYWYQQILGQGPKLLIQFQNNGVVDDSQLPKDRFSAERLKGVDSTLKIQPAKLEDSAVYLCASSWGLAGNEQYFGPGTRLTVT.

This clone has just a few counts. This rearrangement joins TRBV4-1 to TRBJ2-7; possible D gene TRBD2, 5 bases. The germline V gene has CDR1 MGHRA and CDR2 YSYEKL. This CDR3 has 13 residues. V lost 3 bases to trimming and J lost 2 bases, with 8 bases between them. CDR3 bases: TGCGCCAGCAGCCACGGGATTGCCTACGAGCAGTACTTC. Its protein product is CASSHGIAYEQYF.

This clone was picked up a small number of times. The rearrangement links TRBV6-1 to TRBJ1-2; D not resolved. The CDR3 consists of 15 residues. Germline assignment: CDR1 MNHNS and CDR2 SASEGT. Between the trimmed V and J ends, which lost 1 base and 2 bases, there was a span of 11 bases. CDR3 protein: CASSEGDVPNYGYTF. The CDR3 region has the DNA TGTGCCAGCAGTGAAGGAGATGTCCCAAACTATGGCTACACCTTC.

The V gene is TRBV5-4, the J gene TRBJ2-5; no clear D. The germline V gene encodes CDR1 SGHNT and CDR2 YYREEE (reference sequence). The CDR3 runs 14 residues. Trimming stripped 1 base from V and 2 bases from J, with 9 bases between. The CDR3 DNA sequence: TGTGCCAGCAGCTTGACAGTCATACAAGAGACCCAGTACTTC. This gives the protein CASSLTVIQETQYF. Combining the CDR3 with reference TRBV5-4 and TRBJ2-5 gives the whole variable domain ETGVTQSPTHLIKTRGQQVTLRCSSQSGHNTVSWYQQALGQGPQFIFQYYREEENGRGNFPPRFSGLQFPNYSSELNVNALELDDSALYLCASSLTVIQETQYFGPGTRLLVL.

The gene calls are TRBV5-1 and TRBJ2-3; TRBD1 aligns across 8 bases. V gave up 4 bases and J gave up 5 bases; unmatched junction bases: 6. Germline loops: CDR1 SGHRS, CDR2 YFSETQ. The CDR3 is 14 amino acids. The CDR3 DNA is TGCGCCAGCAGCCCGGGGACAGGTGGAGATACGCAGTATTTT. Translating gives CASSPGTGGDTQYF.

In nucleotides, the CDR3 is TGTGCCAGCGGAGACGGATATCAGCCCCAGCATTTT. It is translated as CASGDGYQPQHF. The J gene is TRBJ1-5, the V gene TRBV6-5; D uncertain. This CDR3 comprises 12 residues. V dropped 8 bases and J dropped 5 bases, with 10 bases sitting between them. CDR1 is MNHEY and CDR2 is SVGAGI in the germline V gene.

V and J are TRBV9 and TRBJ1-2; TRBD1 aligns across 9 bases. With V trimmed by 4 bases and J by 7 bases, 8 bases remained unmatched. Germline values: CDR1 SGDLS, CDR2 YYNGEE. The CDR3 runs 14 residues. This CDR3 reads CASSSRTGAVGYTF. The DNA of the CDR3 is TGTGCCAGCAGCTCTCGGACAGGGGCTGTTGGCTACACCTTC.

CDR3 in amino acids: CASSDSPGGPDEQFF. CDR3 coding DNA: TGTGCCAGTAGTGATTCCCCAGGGGGCCCGGATGAGCAGTTCTTC. This chain connects TRBV19 to TRBJ2-1; 8 bases line up with TRBD1. The germline V gene encodes CDR1 LNHDA and CDR2 SQIVND (reference sequence). V dropped 5 bases and J dropped 8; count of bases not matched to a gene: 11. The CDR3 has 15 amino acids.

This chain connects TRBV10-2 to TRBJ1-4, with unresolved D. The germline CDR1 and CDR2 sequences are WSHSY and SAAADI. CDR3 length: 13 amino acids. The V and J ends lost 4 bases and 4 bases respectively, with 7 bases between them. The CDR3 spells CASSAQSNEKLFF. CDR3 sequence (DNA): TGCGCCAGCAGTGCACAGAGTAATGAAAAACTGTTTTTT.

The DNA of the CDR3 is TGTGCCAGCAGCTTATGGGACAGGGTGGACGAGCAGTACTTC. Its translation is CASSLWDRVDEQYF. V is TRBV5-4 and J is TRBJ2-7, with TRBD1 matching 9 bases. Germline V gene data show CDR1 as SGHNT and CDR2 as YYREEE (reference sequence). This CDR3 contains 14 residues. Trimming removed 2 bases from V and 5 bases from J; junction bases left unmatched: 5.